The entry below describes one T cell receptor beta chain. What it binds is not known. Unrecorded immune exposures were likely, despite nominal health at sampling. Germline lookup yields CDR1 SGDLS and CDR2 YYNGEE. The CDR3 totals 16 residues. V gave up 0 bases and J gave up 3 bases; unmatched junction bases: 7. The data stem from a study of cytomegalovirus exposure and HLA in healthy donors. As for the study in general: Researchers previously reported finding roughly 120 million unique TCR beta sequences from around 200 million T cells. Broader study findings: Among TCR beta chains, those listed as cytomegalovirus-associated numbered over 150. As was reported, the classifier diagnosed cytomegalovirus status with high specificity and sensitivity.

The study ran its PCR with 60 Vbeta and 13 Jbeta primers. Measured with immunoSEQ multiplex PCR; TCRdb has only the in-frame clones, and not every one. Of about 150,000 clones listed, 60% to 80% are singletons. The sample taken for sequencing was PBMCs. This sequence was found in a man aged 30 to 39 in good health and CMV-seropositive. The chain couples TRBV9 to TRBJ2-3; 7 bases are a match to TRBD1. CDR3 sequence (DNA): TGTGCCAGCAGCGTAGAAACAGGGGTTTTTACAGATACGCAGTATTTT. Protein sequence: CASSVETGVFTDTQYF.